A single sample is the source of the 17 T cell receptor beta chains below, sequenced in a study of vaccination effects on CD4 cells after COVID-19. On roughly day 9 of culture, CD4+ T cells were separated out. Participants were vaccinated with two doses of either the BNT162b2 or mRNA-1273 vaccine. Sequencing used immunoSEQ multiplex PCR; TCRdb keeps in-frame clones, though not all of them. The sample carries nearly 45,000 clones, over 60% recorded once. The antigens for these receptors are not known. Sequencing used CD4+ T cells from PBMCs cultured without peptide, obtained after COVID-19 vaccination. Receptor source: a human donor who received a COVID-19 vaccine.

V gene TRBV6-5 combines with J gene TRBJ1-2; D is unclear. V gave up 3 bases and J gave up 8 bases, with 10 bases separating them. The CDR3 has 12 amino acids. Germline lookup yields CDR1 MNHEY and CDR2 SVGAGI. The CDR3 DNA reads TGTGCCAGCAGTTATGCCGGGGAGGGCTACACCTTC. The encoded protein is CASSYAGEGYTF.

For the CDR3, the DNA is TGTGCCACTTCCAGAGCAGGGAGTAATTCACCCCTCCACTTT. This translates into CATSRAGSNSPLHF. The genes are TRBV6-6 and TRBJ1-6, with D possibly TRBD1 on 5 matching bases. CDR3 length: 14 amino acids. The germline V gene encodes CDR1 MNHNY and CDR2 SVGAGI (reference sequence). The V end lost 10 bases, the J end lost 6 bases, and 16 bases lay between the germline ends.

The genes are TRBV20-1 and TRBJ1-6; D is unresolved. Germline CDR1 is DFQATT and CDR2 is SNEGSKA (reference sequence). The V end was cut by 3 bases, the J end by 7 bases, with 10 bases between. The CDR3 loop spans 13 amino acids. The chain's CDR3 is CSASVGRNSPLHF. The CDR3 bases are TGCAGTGCTAGTGTAGGTAGAAATTCACCCCTCCACTTT.

This chain links TRBV6-5 with TRBJ2-7; no firm D call. The CDR3 covers 13 residues. V was cut by 2 bases and J by 1 base, with 6 bases left in between. The germline gives CDR1 MNHEY, CDR2 SVGAGI. CDR3 DNA: TGTGCCAGCAGTTACCTCCAGTCCTACGAGCAGTACTTC. Residues: CASSYLQSYEQYF.

The rearrangement joins TRBV7-8 to TRBJ2-3, with 8 positions matching TRBD2. Germline CDR1 and CDR2: SGHVS and FQNEAQ. Trimming removed 6 bases from V and 2 bases from J; junction bases left unmatched: 7. The CDR3 covers 15 residues. The CDR3: CASRPPGLVTDTQYF. CDR3 in DNA: TGTGCCAGCAGACCACCGGGACTAGTCACAGATACGCAGTATTTT.

V is TRBV12-3 or TRBV12-4 and J is TRBJ1-4, with 7 bases aligning to TRBD1. J lost 7 bases, V lost 5 bases, and 4 bases had no gene match. This CDR3 region has 13 residues. CDR3 region: CASSGGQFEKLFF. Here the CDR3 DNA reads TGTGCCAGCAGTGGGGGACAGTTTGAAAAACTGTTTTTT.

The genes are TRBV7-8 and TRBJ2-5; TRBD1 matches 8 bases. The germline CDR1 and CDR2 sequences are SGHVS and FQNEAQ. This CDR3 contains 20 residues. After removal of 5 bases from V and 2 bases from J, the junction contained 22 bases not matched to a gene. The CDR3 DNA reads TGTGCCAGCAGCCCTACGCGCAGGGGGCTGTCAAGTCGGGGACAAGAGACCCAGTACTTC. This encodes CASSPTRRGLSSRGQETQYF.

The chain couples TRBV9 to TRBJ1-4; D is possibly TRBD1 (6 bases). CDR1 SGDLS and CDR2 YYNGEE come from the germline V gene. This CDR3 contains 14 residues. V was clipped by 7 bases and J by 4 bases, with 14 bases between them. The CDR3 sequence is CASSRGQSNEKLFF. As DNA, the CDR3 is TGTGCCAGCTCCCGAGGACAGAGTAATGAAAAACTGTTTTTT.

This chain connects TRBV29-1 to TRBJ1-2; D not certain. Germline CDR1 is SQVTM and CDR2 is ANQGSEA. The CDR3 length is 12 residues. The V end was cut by 3 bases, the J end by 11 bases, with 16 bases between. The CDR3 nucleotides read TGCAGCGTTGATGGGCGGTGGTCCGGTTACACCTTC. Its translation is CSVDGRWSGYTF.

In its sample, this clone was seen a few times. The genes are TRBV6-1 and TRBJ1-2, with a tentative D call TRBD1 (6 bases). Germline loops: CDR1 MNHNS, CDR2 SASEGT. CDR3 size: 15 residues. The V end lost 2 bases, the J end lost 5 bases, and 15 bases lay between the germline ends. In nucleotides, the CDR3 is TGTGCCAGCAGTGAAAACAGGGATGGTCGGTATGGCTACACCTTC. Its translation: CASSENRDGRYGYTF.

The chain has TRBV9 and TRBJ1-4; 8 nucleotides align to TRBD1. Germline V gene lookup returns CDR1 SGDLS and CDR2 YYNGEE. This CDR3 is built from 13 residues. J was trimmed by 7 bases and V by 7 bases; bases with no gene match: 6. This CDR3 is CASYRGDAEKLFF. The CDR3 coding sequence is TGTGCCAGCTACAGGGGGGACGCTGAAAAACTGTTTTTT.

The chain employs TRBV10-3 and TRBJ2-3, with D possibly matching TRBD1 (6 bases). Germline lookup yields CDR1 ENHRY and CDR2 SYGVKD. The CDR3 contains 14 residues. V was pared by 6 bases and J by 0 bases, with 10 bases between. CDR3 DNA: TGTGCCATCAGACAGGGTCCTAGCACAGATACGCAGTATTTT. It yields the protein CAIRQGPSTDTQYF.

The chain carries TRBV18 and TRBJ2-1, with 9 bases identical to TRBD1. The V and J ends lost 4 bases and 7 bases, in that order; junction bases with no gene match: 23. The CDR3 is made up of 20 amino acids. Per germline, CDR1 KGHSH and CDR2 LQKENI. The CDR3 nucleotides are TGTGCCAGCTCACACTCGTCCCGGGACAGGGTAGAAGAACCGGATAATGAGCAGTTCTTC. It codes for CASSHSSRDRVEEPDNEQFF.

This clone was detected a few times. This chain links TRBV5-1 with TRBJ2-5; D possibly matches TRBD1 or TRBD2 (5 bases each). CDR3 size: 13 residues. Germline V gene sequence: CDR1 SGHRS, CDR2 YFSETQ. The ends were cut back, 3 bases at V and 2 bases at J, with 8 bases in the middle. The CDR3 DNA follows: TGCGCCAGCAGCTGGGACCTACAAGAGACCCAGTACTTC. This codes for CASSWDLQETQYF.

This chain connects TRBV5-1 to TRBJ1-1; D is unclear. Trimming removed 4 bases from V and 11 bases from J, with 18 bases in between. In germline, CDR1 is SGHRS, CDR2 YFSETQ. The CDR3 has 13 amino acids. This chain's CDR3 is CASSSGFPGEAFF. Written as DNA, the CDR3 is TGCGCCAGCAGCAGCGGTTTTCCGGGAGAGGCTTTCTTT. Combining the CDR3 with reference TRBV5-1 and TRBJ1-1 gives the whole variable domain KAGVTQTPRYLIKTRGQQVTLSCSPISGHRSVSWYQQTPGQGLQFLFEYFSETQRNKGNFPGRFSGRQFSNSRSEMNVSTLELGDSALYLCASSSGFPGEAFFGQGTRLTVV.

This clone occurred once. The V call is TRBV27, the J call TRBJ1-6; TRBD1 aligns across 9 bases. V gave up 3 bases and J gave up 7 bases; unmatched junction bases: 10. The CDR3 sequence is 17 residues long. Germline CDR1 MNHEY, CDR2 SMNVEV (reference sequence). The CDR3 DNA follows: TGTGCCAGCAGTTTTCACAGGGGGCGATGGGTCAATTCACCCCTCCACTTT. It encodes CASSFHRGRWVNSPLHF.

The CDR3 DNA follows: TGCGCCAGCAGCTTGGCTACCGGGGCTCTCTATGGCTACACCTTC. Its protein product is CASSLATGALYGYTF. The chain uses TRBV5-1 and TRBJ1-2, with a possible D match to TRBD1 (5 bases). CDR3 length equals 15 residues. Per germline, CDR1 SGHRS and CDR2 YFSETQ. Deletions cut 0 bases from V and 4 bases from J, with 13 bases between.